This T cell receptor beta chain was recovered during a study of a mutant IDH1 vaccine in newly diagnosed glioma. Looking at the study overall: Vaccines were begun 4-6 weeks after radiotherapy alone, or with temozolomide cycles.

TCRdb keeps only in-frame clones here, not all; method: immunoSEQ multiplex PCR. The sample contains approximately 31,000 clones, approximately 83% of which appear only once. Notes on this clone: Its specificity is unknown.

This CDR3 spans 17 amino acids. With V trimmed by 5 bases and J by 1 base, 11 bases remained unmatched. Germline loops: CDR1 SGHRS, CDR2 YFSETQ. Time point indicated: week 47, end of study. Vaccination comprised doses that each held 300 ug of mutant IDH1 20-mer peptide, plus topical imiquimod. Sequences were derived from PBMCs, sampled from a glioma patient whose treatment included an IDH1 peptide vaccine. The TCR originated in a man younger than 45 with glioma. This chain joins TRBV5-1 and TRBJ2-3, with 9 bases aligning to TRBD2. CDR3 sequence reads: CASSQTDSGSGTDTQYF. The CDR3 DNA follows: TGCGCCAGCAGTCAAACAGATAGCGGGAGTGGCACAGATACGCAGTATTTT.